This is a list of T cell receptor beta chains from one sample in a study of blood T cell repertoires in COVID-19. Assay used: immunoSEQ multiplex PCR; TCRdb lists only in-frame clones, some missing. The sample records 50,000 to 75,000 clones, roughly 90% being singletons. The material sequenced was peripheral blood. These receptors came from a man at least 80 years old in a cohort sampled during active COVID-19. Both conserved end residues are part of each CDR3. D genes are given only for firm matches. Some rows have no size entry. The others give once, few or many, or a class for an expanded clone.

>TRBJ1-3|TRBV7-2|NA|TRBD1
TGTGCCAGCAGGGGGACAGTCTCTGGAAACACCATATATTTT
CASRGTVSGNTIYF
>TRBJ2-7|TRBV5-4|NA|NA
TGTGCCAGCAGCTCCCGTGACAGTACCTACGAGCAGTACTTC
CASSSRDSTYEQYF
>TRBJ1-2|TRBV18|NA|NA
TGTGCCAGCTCACCAGGTCAGGGCGCAAACTATGGCTACACCTTC
CASSPGQGANYGYTF
>TRBJ1-3|TRBV7-9|NA|NA
TGTGCCAGCAGTTCCGGGACAAGCGGAAACACCATATATTTT
CASSSGTSGNTIYF
>TRBJ2-1|TRBV5-3|medium-sized|TRBD1
TGTGCCAGAAGCTCTGTCCCGGGACAGGGCATCCGGCAGTTCTTC
CARSSVPGQGIRQFF
>TRBJ2-7|TRBV9|few|NA
TGTGCCAGCAGCGCGAGGGATGGTTTATCCTACGAGCAGTACTTC
CASSARDGLSYEQYF
>TRBJ2-5|TRBV6-6|once|TRBD2
TGTGCCAGCAGTTATGGGTGGCAGGGCGGGGGAGAGACCCAGTACTTC
CASSYGWQGGGETQYF
>TRBJ2-3|TRBV11-2|NA|TRBD2
TGTGCCAGCAGCTTAGGTGGAGGCGGGGGGGCAAGGGATACGCAGTATTTT
CASSLGGGGGARDTQYF
>TRBJ2-1|TRBV5-6|NA|TRBD2
TGTGCCAGCAGCGATAGCGGGGGGGAACCCAATGAGCAGTTCTTC
CASSDSGGEPNEQFF
>TRBJ2-7|TRBV2|NA|TRBD1
TGTGCCAGCAGTGAAGCGCTTTGGACAGGGGCGAACGAGCAGTACTTC
CASSEALWTGANEQYF
>TRBJ2-7|TRBV11-1|NA|TRBD2
TGTGCCAGCAGCTTAGACCTAGCGGGGGCCTCCTACGAGCAGTACTTC
CASSLDLAGASYEQYF
>TRBJ1-4|TRBV9|NA|NA
TGTGCCAGCAGCGTAGGACAGATTAATGAAAAACTGTTTTTT
CASSVGQINEKLFF
>TRBJ1-5|TRBV12-3/TRBV12-4|NA|NA
TGTGCCAGCACCCGGGGGTGGAGTCAGCCCCAGCATTTT
CASTRGWSQPQHF
>TRBJ2-1|TRBV5-1|NA|NA
TGCGCCAGCAGCCCCTGGGGGGGCGCCTACAATGAGCAGTTCTTC
CASSPWGGAYNEQFF
>TRBJ2-7|TRBV5-1|NA|TRBD2
TGCGCCAGCAGCTTGGAGCCCGGGAGGGCGGGAGCCTACGAGCAGTACTTC
CASSLEPGRAGAYEQYF
>TRBJ2-5|TRBV7-6|NA|TRBD2
TGTGCCAGCAGCTTAGCTAGCGGGGGTCAGGGGCAAGAGACCCAGTACTTC
CASSLASGGQGQETQYF
>TRBJ2-5|TRBV5-1|NA|TRBD1
TGCGCCAGCAGCTTGGGGACAGGGGGTCTCCAAGAGACCCAGTACTTC
CASSLGTGGLQETQYF
>TRBJ2-4|TRBV19|NA|NA
TGTGCCAGTAGTCCTTCAGATGTTCTAGCCAAAAACATTCAGTACTTC
CASSPSDVLAKNIQYF
>TRBJ2-7|TRBV11-2|few|TRBD2
TGTGCCAGCAGCTTCAGTGGTGGGAGGGCCACCGAGCAGTACTTC
CASSFSGGRATEQYF
>TRBJ1-5|TRBV2|few|NA
TGTGCCAGCAGTGCTCCCGGGGGACGAGATCAGCCCCAGCATTTT
CASSAPGGRDQPQHF
>TRBJ2-3|TRBV7-3|NA|TRBD2
TGTGCCAGCAGCCCCCTAGCGGGGGGGGCAGATACGCAGTATTTT
CASSPLAGGADTQYF
>TRBJ2-1|TRBV3-1/TRBV3-2|NA|TRBD2
TGTGCCAGCAGCCCCTGGACTAGCGGGGACTACAATGAGCAGTTCTTC
CASSPWTSGDYNEQFF
>TRBJ2-3|TRBV6-1|NA|TRBD1
TGTGCCAGCAGTGGAAGAGGGACAGGGGGCCCCACAGATACGCAGTATTTT
CASSGRGTGGPTDTQYF
>TRBJ1-2|TRBV4-3|NA|NA
TGCGCCAGCAGCCAGAGGGCAGGGGACCACTATGGCTACACCTTC
CASSQRAGDHYGYTF
>TRBJ2-1|TRBV7-6|NA|NA
TGTGCCAGCAGCTTAGCCCGTATAGATGAGCAGTTCTTC
CASSLARIDEQFF
>TRBJ2-7|TRBV11-2|NA|NA
TGTGCCAGCAGCCCGTCCTACGAGCAGTACTTC
CASSPSYEQYF
>TRBJ2-3|TRBV9|NA|NA
TGTGCCAGCAGCGTAGACGGACAGATAACAGATACGCAGTATTTT
CASSVDGQITDTQYF
>TRBJ2-5|TRBV5-1|NA|TRBD2
TGCGCCAGCAGCCGGCGACTAGCGGGGGGACAAGAGACCCAGTACTTC
CASSRRLAGGQETQYF
>TRBJ1-2|TRBV6-6|NA|TRBD1
TGTGCCAGCAGTTACTCGAATGAGGGGGCAAAAGGCTACACCTTC
CASSYSNEGAKGYTF
>TRBJ1-1|TRBV5-1|NA|TRBD1
TGCGCCAGCAGTCCGACAGGGCTCAGGGCTGAAGCTTTCTTT
CASSPTGLRAEAFF
>TRBJ1-6|TRBV15|NA|NA
TGTGCCACCAGCAGAGATACGGGGGTCGGCTCACCCCTCCACTTT
CATSRDTGVGSPLHF
>TRBJ2-3|TRBV11-2|NA|NA
TGTGCCAGCAGCTTAGAGGGTTTAGCAGACCCGCAGTATTTT
CASSLEGLADPQYF
>TRBJ1-5|TRBV30|NA|NA
TGTGCCTGGAGTTCCTTCCAGGGGATAGGCCAGCCCCAGCATTTT
CAWSSFQGIGQPQHF
>TRBJ1-1|TRBV15|NA|NA
TGTGCCACCAGCAGAACAGTGATGAACACTGAAGCTTTCTTT
CATSRTVMNTEAFF
>TRBJ2-6|TRBV18|NA|TRBD2
TGTGCCAGCTCTGAGGGAGGGCCGGTCTCTGGGGCCAACGTCCTGACTTTC
CASSEGGPVSGANVLTF
>TRBJ1-1|TRBV7-2|few|NA
TGTGCCAGCAGCCAAGACATGAACACTGAAGCTTTCTTT
CASSQDMNTEAFF
>TRBJ2-2|TRBV6-2/TRBV6-3|NA|NA
TGTGCCAGCAGCCATCCGACAGCGAACACCGGGGAGCTGTTTTTT
CASSHPTANTGELFF
>TRBJ1-5|TRBV19|NA|TRBD1
TGTGCCAGTAGTATACGTGACAGGGTGGGCAATCAGCCCCAGCATTTT
CASSIRDRVGNQPQHF
>TRBJ2-1|TRBV3-1/TRBV3-2|NA|NA
TGTGCCAGCAGCCTTCGGGGAAACTCCTACAATGAGCAGTTCTTC
CASSLRGNSYNEQFF
>TRBJ2-2|TRBV7-9|few|NA
TGTGCCAGCAGCTTAGATGGACTTAACACCGGGGAGCTGTTTTTT
CASSLDGLNTGELFF
>TRBJ1-5|TRBV6-5|NA|NA
TGTGCCAGCAGTTACTTAGGAGAGCGGCCCCAGCATTTT
CASSYLGERPQHF
>TRBJ1-3|TRBV4-3|NA|NA
TGCGCCAGCAGCCAAGACCATAGCTGGTCGCCGGGAAACACCATATATTTT
CASSQDHSWSPGNTIYF
>TRBJ2-7|TRBV10-3|once|TRBD1
TGTGCCATCAGTGAGTCGAGACAGGGGGCGCCCTACGAGCAGTACTTC
CAISESRQGAPYEQYF
>TRBJ2-4|TRBV2|NA|NA
TGTGCCAGCAGTGAAAAAAGGGGGGGGAGCATTCAGTACTTC
CASSEKRGGSIQYF
>TRBJ1-6|TRBV27|NA|TRBD1
TGTGCCAGCAGTTTCGACAGGGATGGCTCACCCCTCCACTTT
CASSFDRDGSPLHF
>TRBJ2-1|TRBV6-6|few|TRBD2
TGTGCCAGCAGTACTACTAGCGTGGAGCAGTTCTTC
CASSTTSVEQFF
>TRBJ2-3|TRBV7-3|few|TRBD1
TGTGCCAGCAGCCGAACGGGACAGGGAGGAGATACGCAGTATTTT
CASSRTGQGGDTQYF
>TRBJ1-1|TRBV4-1|NA|NA
TGCGCCAGCAGCCAAGATACTATGACTGAAGCTTTCTTT
CASSQDTMTEAFF
>TRBJ1-5|TRBV19|NA|NA
TGTGCCAGTAGTATCGCCGGTATAGGCAATCAGCCCCAGCATTTT
CASSIAGIGNQPQHF
>TRBJ2-1|TRBV2|NA|TRBD2
TGTGCCAGCAGTAAAACTAGCGGGAGGGCCTACAATGAGCAGTTCTTC
CASSKTSGRAYNEQFF
>TRBJ1-2|TRBV24-1|NA|NA
TGTGCCACCAGTGCCGTCCTTAGCTATGGCTACACCTTC
CATSAVLSYGYTF
>TRBJ2-7|TRBV19|few|TRBD2
TGTGCCAGTAGTATAGCTCAGCCGGGACTAGCGGGAGGGAGCTCCTACGAGCAGTACTTC
CASSIAQPGLAGGSSYEQYF
>TRBJ2-7|TRBV5-4|NA|TRBD1
TGTGCCAGCAGCTTAGACAGGGCGGCCTACGAGCAGTACTTC
CASSLDRAAYEQYF
>TRBJ2-2|TRBV18|NA|TRBD2
TGTGCCAGCTCACCTATGCCGGGTAGCGGGAAACGGAACACCGGGGAGCTGTTTTTT
CASSPMPGSGKRNTGELFF